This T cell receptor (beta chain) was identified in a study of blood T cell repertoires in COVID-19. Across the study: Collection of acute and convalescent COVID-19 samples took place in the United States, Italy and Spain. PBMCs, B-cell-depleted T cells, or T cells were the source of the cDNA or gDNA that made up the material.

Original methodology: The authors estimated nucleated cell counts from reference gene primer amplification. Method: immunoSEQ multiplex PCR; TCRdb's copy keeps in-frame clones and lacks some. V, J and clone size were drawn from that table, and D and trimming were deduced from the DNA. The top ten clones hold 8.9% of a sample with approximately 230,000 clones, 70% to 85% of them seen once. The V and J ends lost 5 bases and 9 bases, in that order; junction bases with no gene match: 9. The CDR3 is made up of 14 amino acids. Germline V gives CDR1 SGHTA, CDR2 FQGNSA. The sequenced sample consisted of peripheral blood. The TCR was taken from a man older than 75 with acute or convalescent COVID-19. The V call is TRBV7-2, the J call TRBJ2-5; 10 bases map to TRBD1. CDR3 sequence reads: CASSPLGTGAAQYF. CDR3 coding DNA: TGTGCCAGCAGCCCCTTGGGGACAGGGGCCGCCCAGTACTTC.